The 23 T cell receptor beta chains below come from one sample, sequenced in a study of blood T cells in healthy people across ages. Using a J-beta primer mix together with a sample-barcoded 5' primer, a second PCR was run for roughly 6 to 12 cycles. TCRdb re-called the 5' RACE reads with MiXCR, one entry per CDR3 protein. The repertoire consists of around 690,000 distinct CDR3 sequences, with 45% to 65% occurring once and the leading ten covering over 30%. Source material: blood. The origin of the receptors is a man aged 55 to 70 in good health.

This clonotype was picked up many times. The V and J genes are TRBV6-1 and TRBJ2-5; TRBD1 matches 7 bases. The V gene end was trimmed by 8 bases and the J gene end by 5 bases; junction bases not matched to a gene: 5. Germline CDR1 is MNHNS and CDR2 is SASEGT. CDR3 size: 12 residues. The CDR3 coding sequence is TGTGCCAGCTCACGACAGGGTGAGACCCAGTACTTC. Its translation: CASSRQGETQYF.

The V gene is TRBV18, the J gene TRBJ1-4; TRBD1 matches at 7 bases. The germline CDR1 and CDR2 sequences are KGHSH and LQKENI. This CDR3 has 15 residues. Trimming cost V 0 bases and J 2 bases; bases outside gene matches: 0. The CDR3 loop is CASSPPGQTNEKLFF. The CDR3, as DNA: TGTGCCAGCTCACCACCGGGACAGACTAATGAAAAACTGTTTTTT.

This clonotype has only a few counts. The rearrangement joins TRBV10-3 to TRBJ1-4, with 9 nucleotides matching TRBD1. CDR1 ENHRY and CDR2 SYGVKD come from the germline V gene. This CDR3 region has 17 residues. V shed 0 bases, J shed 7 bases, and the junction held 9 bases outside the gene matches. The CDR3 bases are TGTGCCATCAGTGAGTCATCGGCGGACAGGGGCCCTGAAAAACTGTTTTTT. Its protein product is CAISESSADRGPEKLFF.

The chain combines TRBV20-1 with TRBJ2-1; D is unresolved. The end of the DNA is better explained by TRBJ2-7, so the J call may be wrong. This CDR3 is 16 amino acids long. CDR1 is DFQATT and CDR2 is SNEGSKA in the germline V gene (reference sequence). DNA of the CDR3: TGCAGTGGAGTTAGAGGACCCATCAGCTCCTACAATGAGCAGTACTTC. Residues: CSGVRGPISSYNEQYF.

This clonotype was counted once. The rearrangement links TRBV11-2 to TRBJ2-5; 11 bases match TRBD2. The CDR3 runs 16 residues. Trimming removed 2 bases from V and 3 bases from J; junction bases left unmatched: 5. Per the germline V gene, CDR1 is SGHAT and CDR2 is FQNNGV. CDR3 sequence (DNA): TGTGCCAGCAGCTTACCACCTAGCGGGGGGAAAGAGACCCAGTACTTC. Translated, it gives CASSLPPSGGKETQYF.

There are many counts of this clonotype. CDR3 sequence: CASSQGTSVGADTQYF. In DNA form, the CDR3 reads TGTGCCAGCAGCCAAGGGACTAGCGTGGGGGCAGATACGCAGTATTTT. The chain combines TRBV3-1 with TRBJ2-3; 9 positions agree with TRBD2. Trimming took 1 base from V and 4 from J; bases not matched to a gene: 6. The CDR3 sequence is 16 residues long. Per the germline V gene, CDR1 is LGHDT and CDR2 is YNNKEL (reference sequence).

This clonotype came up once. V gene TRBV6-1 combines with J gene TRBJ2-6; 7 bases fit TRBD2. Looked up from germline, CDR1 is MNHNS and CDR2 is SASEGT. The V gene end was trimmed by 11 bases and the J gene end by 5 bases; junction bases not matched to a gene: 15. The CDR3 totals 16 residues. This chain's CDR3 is CASSGERGLRANVLTF. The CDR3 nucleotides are TGTGCCTCTTCGGGGGAGCGGGGACTTCGGGCCAACGTCCTGACTTTC.

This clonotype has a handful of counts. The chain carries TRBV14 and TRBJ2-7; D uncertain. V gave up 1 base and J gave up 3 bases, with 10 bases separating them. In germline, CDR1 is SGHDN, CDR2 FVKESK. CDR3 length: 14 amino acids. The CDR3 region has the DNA TGTGCCAGCAGCCAAGTCGGTTCCCGCTACGAGCAGTACTTC. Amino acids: CASSQVGSRYEQYF.

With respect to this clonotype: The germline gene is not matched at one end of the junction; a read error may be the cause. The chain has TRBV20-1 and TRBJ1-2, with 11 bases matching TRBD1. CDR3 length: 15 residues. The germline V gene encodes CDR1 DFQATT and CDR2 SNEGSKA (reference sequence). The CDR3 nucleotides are TGCGGTGCTCCTCACCAGGGACAGGGGGAATATGGCTACACCTTC. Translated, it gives CGAPHQGQGEYGYTF.

This CDR3 is CSARPPAGELFF. CDR3 nucleotides: TGCAGCGCCCGCCCCCCAGCGGGGGAGCTGTTTTTT. This rearrangement joins TRBV29-1 to TRBJ2-2; no reliable D call. The CDR3 totals 12 residues. V lost 7 bases and J 8 bases, leaving 14 bases between the germline ends. Per germline, CDR1 SQVTM and CDR2 ANQGSEA.

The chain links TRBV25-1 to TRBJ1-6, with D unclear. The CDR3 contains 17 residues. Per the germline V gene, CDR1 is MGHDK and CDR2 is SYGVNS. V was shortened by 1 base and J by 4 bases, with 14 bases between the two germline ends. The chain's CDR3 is CASSESTGVGYNSPLHF. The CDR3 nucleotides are TGTGCCAGCAGTGAATCCACGGGCGTTGGGTATAATTCACCCCTCCACTTT.

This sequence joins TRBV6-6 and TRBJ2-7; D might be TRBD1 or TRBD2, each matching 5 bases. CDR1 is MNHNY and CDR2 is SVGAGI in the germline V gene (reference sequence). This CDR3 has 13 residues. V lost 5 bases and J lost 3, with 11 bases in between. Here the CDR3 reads CASSDGGRYEQYF. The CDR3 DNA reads TGTGCCAGCAGTGATGGGGGACGCTACGAGCAGTACTTC.

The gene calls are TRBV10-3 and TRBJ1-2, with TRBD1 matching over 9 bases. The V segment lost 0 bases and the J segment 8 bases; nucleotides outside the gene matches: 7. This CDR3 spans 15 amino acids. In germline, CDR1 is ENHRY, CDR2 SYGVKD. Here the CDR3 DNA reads TGTGCCATCAGTGAGTCTCCCCGACAGGGGGAAGGCTACACCTTC. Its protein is CAISESPRQGEGYTF.

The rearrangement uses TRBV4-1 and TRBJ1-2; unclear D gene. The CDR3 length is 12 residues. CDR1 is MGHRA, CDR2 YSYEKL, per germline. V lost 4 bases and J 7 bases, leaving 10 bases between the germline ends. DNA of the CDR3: TGCGCCAGCAGCCTGGGGTTCGGTGGCTACACCTTC. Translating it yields CASSLGFGGYTF.

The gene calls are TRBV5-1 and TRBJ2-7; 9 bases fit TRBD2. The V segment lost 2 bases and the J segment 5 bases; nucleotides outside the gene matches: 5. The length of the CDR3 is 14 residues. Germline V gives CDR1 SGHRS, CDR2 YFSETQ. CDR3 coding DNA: TGCGCCAGCAGCTTAGAGACTAGCGGTCACGAGCAGTACTTC. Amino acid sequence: CASSLETSGHEQYF.

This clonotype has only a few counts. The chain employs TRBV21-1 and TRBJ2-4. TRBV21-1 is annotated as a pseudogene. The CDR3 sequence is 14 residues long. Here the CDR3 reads CASHSILAKNIQYF. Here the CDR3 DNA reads TGTGCCAGCCATAGCATCCTAGCCAAAAACATTCAGTACTTC.

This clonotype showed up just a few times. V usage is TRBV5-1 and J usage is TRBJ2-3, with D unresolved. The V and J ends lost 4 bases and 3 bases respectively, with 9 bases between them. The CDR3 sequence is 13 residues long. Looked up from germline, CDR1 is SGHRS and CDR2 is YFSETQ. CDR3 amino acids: CASSRRPTDTQYF. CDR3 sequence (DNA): TGCGCCAGCAGCCGGCGACCGACAGATACGCAGTATTTT.

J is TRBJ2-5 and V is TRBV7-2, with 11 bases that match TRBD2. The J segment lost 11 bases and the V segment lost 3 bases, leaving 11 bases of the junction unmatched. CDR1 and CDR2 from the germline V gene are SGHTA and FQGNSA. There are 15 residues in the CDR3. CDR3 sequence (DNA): TGTGCCAGCAGCTTTAGCGGGGGGGTGGAGAATGAGCAGTACTTC. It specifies CASSFSGGVENEQYF.

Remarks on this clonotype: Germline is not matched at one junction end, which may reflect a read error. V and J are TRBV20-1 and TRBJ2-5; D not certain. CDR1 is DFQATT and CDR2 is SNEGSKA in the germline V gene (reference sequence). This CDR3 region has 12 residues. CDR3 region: CSVAAVQKTQYF. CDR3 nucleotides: TGCAGTGTCGCGGCTGTCCAAAAGACCCAGTACTTC.

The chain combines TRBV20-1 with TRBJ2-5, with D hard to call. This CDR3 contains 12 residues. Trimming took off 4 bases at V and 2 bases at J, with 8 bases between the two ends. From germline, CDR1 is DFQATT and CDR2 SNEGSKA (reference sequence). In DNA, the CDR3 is TGCAGTGCTACACTGCTTCAAGAGACCCAGTACTTC. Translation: CSATLLQETQYF.

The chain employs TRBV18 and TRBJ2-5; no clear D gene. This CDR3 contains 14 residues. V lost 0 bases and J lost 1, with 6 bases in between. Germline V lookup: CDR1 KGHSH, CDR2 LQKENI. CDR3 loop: CASSPPNGQETQYF. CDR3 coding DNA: TGTGCCAGCTCACCACCGAACGGCCAAGAGACCCAGTACTTC. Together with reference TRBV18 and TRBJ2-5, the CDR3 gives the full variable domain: NAGVMQNPRHLVRRRGQEARLRCSPMKGHSHVYWYRQLPEEGLKFMVYLQKENIIDESGMPKERFSAEFPKEGPSILRIQQVVRGDSAAYFCASSPPNGQETQYFGPGTRLLVL.

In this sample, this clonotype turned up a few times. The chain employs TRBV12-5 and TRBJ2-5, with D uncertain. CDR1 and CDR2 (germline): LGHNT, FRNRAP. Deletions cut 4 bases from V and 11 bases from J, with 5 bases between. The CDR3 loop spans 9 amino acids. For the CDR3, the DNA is TGTGCTAGTGGTTGTGAGCAGTACTTC. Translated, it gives CASGCEQYF.

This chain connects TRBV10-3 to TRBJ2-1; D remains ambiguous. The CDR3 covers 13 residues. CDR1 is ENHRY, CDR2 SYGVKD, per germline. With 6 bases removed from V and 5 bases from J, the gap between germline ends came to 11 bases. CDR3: CAISEQENNEQFF. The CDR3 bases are TGTGCCATCAGCGAGCAGGAAAACAATGAGCAGTTCTTC.